What follows is one T cell receptor (beta chain) and its context. An input of roughly 0.5 to 1 ug of RNA was subjected to reverse transcription using random hexamers. Amplification of TCR beta CDR3 by immunoSEQ multiplex PCR spanned 54 Vbeta and 13 Jbeta. TCRdb reanalysed the immunoSEQ multiplex PCR reads using MiXCR and keeps one entry per CDR3 protein. The table has some 200,000 distinct CDR3 sequences, about 96% seen once; the top ten hold about 0.096%. V shed 2 bases and J shed 3 bases, with 1 base lying between them. The CDR3 covers 12 residues. Sequencing of TCR beta was carried out in blood CD8+ and CD4+ T cells. Purification of the CD8+ and CD4+ T cells relied on negative isolation, and TEMRA cells underwent FACS enrichment. This sample stems from a study of CD8 T cells in Susac syndrome.

This TCR was recovered from a human donor with multiple sclerosis. The sample consisted of CD4+ T cells from PBMCs. This chain joins TRBV12-3 or TRBV12-4 and TRBJ2-2; no clear D. CDR3 sequence reads: CASSLHTGELFF. The CDR3, as DNA: TGTGCCAGCAGTTTACACACCGGGGAGCTGTTTTTT.